This TCR beta chain was sequenced in a study of cytomegalovirus exposure and HLA in healthy donors. General study points: Listed as cytomegalovirus-associated were over 150 TCR beta chains. Beyond CMV serostatus, there was no information to go on about immune exposure.

This CDR3 is built from 15 residues. Germline values: CDR1 MNHEY, CDR2 SVGAGI. V shed 5 bases and J 7 bases; nucleotides not matched to a gene: 7. Notes on this clone: What it binds is not known.

The PCR was carried out with 60 Vbeta primers and 13 Jbeta primers. Some clones are missing from TCRdb's copy, which holds only in-frame ones; the method was immunoSEQ multiplex PCR. The sample lists 100,000 to 150,000 clones, roughly 82% seen once, with 2.9% in the top ten. This chain connects TRBV6-5 to TRBJ2-1; 11 nucleotides align to TRBD1. The sample comprised PBMCs. The receptor comes from a woman between 35 and 50 years old in good health and CMV-seropositive. The CDR3 loop is CASSRTGTGGNEQFF. CDR3 nucleotide sequence: TGTGCCAGCAGTAGGACCGGGACAGGGGGAAATGAGCAGTTCTTC.